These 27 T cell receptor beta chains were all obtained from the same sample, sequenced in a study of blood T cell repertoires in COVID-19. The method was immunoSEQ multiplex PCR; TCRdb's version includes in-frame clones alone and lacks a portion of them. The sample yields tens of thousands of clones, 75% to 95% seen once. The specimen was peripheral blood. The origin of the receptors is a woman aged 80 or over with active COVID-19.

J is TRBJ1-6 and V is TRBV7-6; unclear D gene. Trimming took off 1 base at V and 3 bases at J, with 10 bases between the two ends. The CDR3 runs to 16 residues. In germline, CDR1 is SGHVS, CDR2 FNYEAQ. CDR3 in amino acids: CASSLVPGNYNSPLHF. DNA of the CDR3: TGTGCCAGCAGCTTAGTACCAGGAAACTATAATTCACCCCTCCACTTT. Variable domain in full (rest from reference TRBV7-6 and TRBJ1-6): GAGVSQSPRYKVTKRGQDVALRCDPISGHVSLYWYRQALGQGPEFLTYFNYEAQQDKSGLPNDRFSAERPEGSISTLTIQRTEQRDSAMYRCASSLVPGNYNSPLHFGNGTRLTVT.

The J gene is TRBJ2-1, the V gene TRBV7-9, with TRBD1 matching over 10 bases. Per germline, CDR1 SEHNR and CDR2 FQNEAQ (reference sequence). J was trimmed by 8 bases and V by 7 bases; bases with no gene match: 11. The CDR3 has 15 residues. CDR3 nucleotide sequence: TGTGCCAGCACCCCGCGGGACAGGGGTCTCGATGAGCAGTTCTTC. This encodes CASTPRDRGLDEQFF.

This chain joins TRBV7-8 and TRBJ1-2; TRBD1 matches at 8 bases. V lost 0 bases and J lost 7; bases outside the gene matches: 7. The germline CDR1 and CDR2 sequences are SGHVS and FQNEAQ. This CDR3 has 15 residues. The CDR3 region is CASSLAPQGASGYTF. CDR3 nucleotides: TGTGCCAGCAGCTTAGCGCCTCAGGGGGCTAGTGGCTACACCTTC.

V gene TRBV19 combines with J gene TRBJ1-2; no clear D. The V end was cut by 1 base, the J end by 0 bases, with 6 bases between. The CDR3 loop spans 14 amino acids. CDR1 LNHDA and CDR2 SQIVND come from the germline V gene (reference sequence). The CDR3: CASSIGQSNYGYTF. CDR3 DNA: TGTGCCAGTAGTATAGGACAATCTAACTATGGCTACACCTTC. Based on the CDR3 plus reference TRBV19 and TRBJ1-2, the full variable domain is DGGITQSPKYLFRKEGQNVTLSCEQNLNHDAMYWYRQDPGQGLRLIYYSQIVNDFQKGDIAEGYSVSREKKESFPLTVTSAQKNPTAFYLCASSIGQSNYGYTFGSGTRLTVV.

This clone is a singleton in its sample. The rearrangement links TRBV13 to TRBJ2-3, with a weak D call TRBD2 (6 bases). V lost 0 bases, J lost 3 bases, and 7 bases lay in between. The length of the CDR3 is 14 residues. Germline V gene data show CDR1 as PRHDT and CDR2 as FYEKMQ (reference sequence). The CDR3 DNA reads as TGTGCCAGCAGCTTAGGTGGGAGGACAGATACGCAGTATTTT. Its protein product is CASSLGGRTDTQYF.

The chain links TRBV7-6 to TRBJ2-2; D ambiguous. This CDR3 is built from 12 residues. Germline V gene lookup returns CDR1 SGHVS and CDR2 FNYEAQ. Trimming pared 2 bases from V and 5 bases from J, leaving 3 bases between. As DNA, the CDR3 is TGTGCCAGCAGCTTACCAACCGGGGAGCTGTTTTTT. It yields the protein CASSLPTGELFF.

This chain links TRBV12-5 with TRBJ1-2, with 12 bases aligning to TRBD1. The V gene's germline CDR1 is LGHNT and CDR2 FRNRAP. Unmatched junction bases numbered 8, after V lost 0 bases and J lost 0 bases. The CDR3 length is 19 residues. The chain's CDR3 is CASGLVFWDRGLSNYGYTF. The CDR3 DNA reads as TGTGCTAGTGGTTTGGTATTTTGGGACAGGGGGCTTTCTAACTATGGCTACACCTTC.

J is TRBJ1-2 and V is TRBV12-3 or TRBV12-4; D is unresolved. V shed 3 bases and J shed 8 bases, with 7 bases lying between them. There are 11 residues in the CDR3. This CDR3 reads CASSFRSGYTF. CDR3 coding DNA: TGTGCCAGCAGTTTTAGGAGCGGCTACACCTTC.

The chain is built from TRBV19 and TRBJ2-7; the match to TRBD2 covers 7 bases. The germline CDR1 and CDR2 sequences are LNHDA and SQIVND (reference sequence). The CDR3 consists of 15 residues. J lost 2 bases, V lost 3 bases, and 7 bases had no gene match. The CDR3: CASSIPGLGTYEQYF. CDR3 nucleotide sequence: TGTGCCAGTAGTATCCCCGGACTAGGAACCTACGAGCAGTACTTC.

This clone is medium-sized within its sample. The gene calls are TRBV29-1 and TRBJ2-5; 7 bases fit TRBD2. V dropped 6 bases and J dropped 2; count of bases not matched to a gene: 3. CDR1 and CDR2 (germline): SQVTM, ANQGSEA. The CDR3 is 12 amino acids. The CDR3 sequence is CSVRGVQETQYF. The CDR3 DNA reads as TGCAGCGTACGGGGGGTACAAGAGACCCAGTACTTC. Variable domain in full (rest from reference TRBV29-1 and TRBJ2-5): SAVISQKPSRDICQRGTSLTIQCQVDSQVTMMFWYRQQPGQSLTLIATANQGSEATYESGFVIDKFPISRPNLTFSTLTVSNMSPEDSSIYLCSVRGVQETQYFGPGTRLLVL.

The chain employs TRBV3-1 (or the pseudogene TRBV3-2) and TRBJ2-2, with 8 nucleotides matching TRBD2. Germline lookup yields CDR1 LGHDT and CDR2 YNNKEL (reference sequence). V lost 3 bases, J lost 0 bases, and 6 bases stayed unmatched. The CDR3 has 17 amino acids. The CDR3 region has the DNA TGTGCCAGCAGCCAGAGGGCAGCGGGAGCGAACACCGGGGAGCTGTTTTTT. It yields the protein CASSQRAAGANTGELFF.

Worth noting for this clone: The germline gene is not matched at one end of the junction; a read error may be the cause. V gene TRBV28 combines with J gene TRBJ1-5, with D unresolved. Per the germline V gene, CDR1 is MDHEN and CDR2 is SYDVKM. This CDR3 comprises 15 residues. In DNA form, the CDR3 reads TGTGCCAGCAATTTAGAGGCCGCTGGTAATCAGCCCCAGCATTTT. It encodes CASNLEAAGNQPQHF. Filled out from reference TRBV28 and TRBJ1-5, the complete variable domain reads DVKVTQSSRYLVKRTGEKVFLECVQDMDHENMFWYRQDPGLGLRLIYFSYDVKMKEKGDIPEGYSVSREKKERFSLILESASTNQTSMYLCASNLEAAGNQPQHFGDGTRLSIL.

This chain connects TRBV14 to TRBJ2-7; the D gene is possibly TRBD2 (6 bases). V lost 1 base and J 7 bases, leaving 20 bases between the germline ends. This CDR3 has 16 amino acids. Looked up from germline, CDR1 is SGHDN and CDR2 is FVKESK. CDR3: CASSQAGRNEGGEQYF. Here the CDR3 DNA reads TGTGCCAGCAGCCAAGCTGGACGGAACGAAGGAGGGGAGCAGTACTTC.

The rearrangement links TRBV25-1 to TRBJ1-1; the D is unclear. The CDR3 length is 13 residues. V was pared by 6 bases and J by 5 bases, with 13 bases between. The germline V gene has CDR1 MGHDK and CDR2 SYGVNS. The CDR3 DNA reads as TGTGCCAGCAGGGCCGCTGAGGGAACTGAAGCTTTCTTT. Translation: CASRAAEGTEAFF.

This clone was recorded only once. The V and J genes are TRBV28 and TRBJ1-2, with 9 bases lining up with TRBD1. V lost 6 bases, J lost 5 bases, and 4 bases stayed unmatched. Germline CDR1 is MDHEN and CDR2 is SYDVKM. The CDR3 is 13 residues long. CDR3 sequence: CASSQTGGYGYTF. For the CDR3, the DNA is TGTGCCAGCAGCCAGACAGGGGGTTATGGCTACACCTTC.

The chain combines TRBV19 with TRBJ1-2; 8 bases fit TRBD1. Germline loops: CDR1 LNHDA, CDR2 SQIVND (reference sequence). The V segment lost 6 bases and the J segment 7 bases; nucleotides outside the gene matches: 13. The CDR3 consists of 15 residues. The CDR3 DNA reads TGTGCCAGTAGCCCCGGGCAGGGGGCGTCCGGTGGCTACACCTTC. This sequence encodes CASSPGQGASGGYTF.

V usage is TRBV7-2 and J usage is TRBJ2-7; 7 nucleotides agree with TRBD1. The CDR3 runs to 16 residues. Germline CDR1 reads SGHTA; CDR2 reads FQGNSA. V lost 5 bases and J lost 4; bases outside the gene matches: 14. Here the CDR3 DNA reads TGTGCCAGCAGCCCTAAGGGACAGCTAAACCGTTACGAGCAGTACGTC. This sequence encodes CASSPKGQLNRYEQYV.

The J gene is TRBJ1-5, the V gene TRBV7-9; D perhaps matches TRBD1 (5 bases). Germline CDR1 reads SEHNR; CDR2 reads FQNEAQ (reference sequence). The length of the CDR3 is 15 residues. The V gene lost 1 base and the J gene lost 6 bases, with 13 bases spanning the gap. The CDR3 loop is CASSLDGGISQPQHF. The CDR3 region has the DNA TGTGCCAGCAGCTTAGATGGGGGGATCAGTCAGCCCCAGCATTTT.

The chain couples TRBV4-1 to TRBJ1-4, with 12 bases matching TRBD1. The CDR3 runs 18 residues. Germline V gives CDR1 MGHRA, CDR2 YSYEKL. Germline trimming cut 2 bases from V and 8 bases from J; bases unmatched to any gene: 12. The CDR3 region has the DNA TGCGCCAGCAGCCAACCCATAGGCCGGGACAGGGGGCGAGAAAAACTGTTTTTT. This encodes CASSQPIGRDRGREKLFF.

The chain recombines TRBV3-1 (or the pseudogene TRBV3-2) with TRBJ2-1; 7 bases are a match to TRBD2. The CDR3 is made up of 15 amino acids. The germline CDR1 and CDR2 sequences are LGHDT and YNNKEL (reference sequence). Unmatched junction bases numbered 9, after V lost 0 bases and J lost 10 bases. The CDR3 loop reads CASSQDSTSVREQFF. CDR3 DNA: TGTGCCAGCAGCCAAGATTCAACTAGCGTGCGCGAGCAGTTCTTC.

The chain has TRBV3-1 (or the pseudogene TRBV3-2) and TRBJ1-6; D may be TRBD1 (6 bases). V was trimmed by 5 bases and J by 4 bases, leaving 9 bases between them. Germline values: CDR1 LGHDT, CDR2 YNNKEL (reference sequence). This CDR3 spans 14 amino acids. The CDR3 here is CASSSGQYNSPLHF. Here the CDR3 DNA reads TGTGCCAGCAGCTCCGGACAGTATAATTCACCCCTCCACTTT.

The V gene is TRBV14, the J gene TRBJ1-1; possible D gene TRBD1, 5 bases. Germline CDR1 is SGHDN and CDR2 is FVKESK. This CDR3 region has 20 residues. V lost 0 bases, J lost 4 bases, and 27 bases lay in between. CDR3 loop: CASSQDPRRDRRPTATEAFF. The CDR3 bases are TGTGCCAGCAGCCAAGATCCCAGGAGGGACCGCCGCCCCACGGCCACTGAAGCTTTCTTT. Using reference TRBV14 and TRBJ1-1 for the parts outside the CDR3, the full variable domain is EAGVTQFPSHSVIEKGQTVTLRCDPISGHDNLYWYRRVMGKEIKFLLHFVKESKQDESGMPNNRFLAERTGGTYSTLKVQPAELEDSGVYFCASSQDPRRDRRPTATEAFFGQGTRLTVV.

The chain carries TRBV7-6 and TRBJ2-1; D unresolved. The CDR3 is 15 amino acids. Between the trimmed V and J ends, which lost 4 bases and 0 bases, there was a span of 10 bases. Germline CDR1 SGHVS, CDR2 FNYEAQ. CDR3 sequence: CASSSTVSSYNEQFF. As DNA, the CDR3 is TGTGCCAGCAGCTCCACAGTTAGCTCCTACAATGAGCAGTTCTTC.

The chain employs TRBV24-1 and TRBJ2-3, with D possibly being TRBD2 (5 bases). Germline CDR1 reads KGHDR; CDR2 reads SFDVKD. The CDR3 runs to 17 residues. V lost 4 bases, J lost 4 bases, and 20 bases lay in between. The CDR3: CATSDPPDSNGADTQYF. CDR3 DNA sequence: TGTGCCACCAGTGACCCACCGGACTCTAACGGAGCAGATACGCAGTATTTT.

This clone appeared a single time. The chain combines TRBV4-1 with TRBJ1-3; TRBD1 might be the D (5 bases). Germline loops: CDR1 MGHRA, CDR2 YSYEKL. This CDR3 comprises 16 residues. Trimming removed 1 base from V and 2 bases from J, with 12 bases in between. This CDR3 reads CASSQGSGPPGNTIYF. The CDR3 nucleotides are TGCGCCAGCAGCCAAGGCTCAGGGCCCCCTGGAAACACCATATATTTT.

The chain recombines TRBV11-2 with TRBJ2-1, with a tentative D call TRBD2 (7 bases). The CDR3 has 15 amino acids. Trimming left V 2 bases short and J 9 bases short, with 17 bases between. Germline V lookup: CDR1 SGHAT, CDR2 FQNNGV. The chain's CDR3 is CASSLSGRGQSEQFF. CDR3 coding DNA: TGTGCCAGCAGCTTATCTGGGAGGGGACAATCTGAGCAGTTCTTC.

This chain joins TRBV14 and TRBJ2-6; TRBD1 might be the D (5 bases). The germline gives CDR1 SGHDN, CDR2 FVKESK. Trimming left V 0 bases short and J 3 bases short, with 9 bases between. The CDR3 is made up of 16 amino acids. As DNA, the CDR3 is TGTGCCAGCAGCCAAGAGTCGACAGTTGGGGCCAACGTCCTGACTTTC. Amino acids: CASSQESTVGANVLTF.